This T cell receptor (beta chain) was observed in a study of cytomegalovirus exposure and HLA in healthy donors (dated by TCRdb to the late 2010s). Background for the entire study: An earlier analysis of roughly 500 of the donors reported about 260 Gb of sequence data and 95 million to 120 million unique TCR beta sequences obtained from roughly 180 million T cells. To decide whether each TCR beta V gene segment behaved as functional or pseudogenic, an earlier analysis of nearly 600 of the donors relied on high-throughput TCR beta sequencing. The study used immunosequencing to profile the T cell repertoires of about 670 subjects and linked those repertoires to cytomegalovirus serostatus. Among approximately 370 genotyped donors of the cohort, an average of approximately 240,000 unique TCR beta nucleotide sequences was sequenced per donor, of which about 18% were non-productive. High-throughput TCR immunosequencing, statistical association of individual TCRs with disease status, and machine learning were combined to predict cytomegalovirus infection status. Besides the first cohort of approximately 670 subjects, a separate validation cohort made up of roughly 130 different subjects was used. A later genetic analysis took genome-wide SNP genotypes for about 65% of the 666 donors and used that subset as a discovery cohort. Several DR-DQ haplotypes were handled as single units for association and clustering, since linkage in the cohort was strong. Donor age, sex, ethnicity and CMV serostatus were compiled together with the repertoire data. An early release that covered several hundred HLA-typed donors contained approximately 320 gigabases of sequencing data and tens of millions of unique TCR sequences. The number of donors typed differed by locus, with roughly 620-640 for A, B, C, DRB1 and DQB1, more than 500 for DQA1, some 570 for DPA1, and about 450 for DPB1. Rather than using new phenotypic data, the later analysis identified candidate immune exposures from TCR beta sequences and from how often those sequences occurred across donors. Of the roughly 420 genotyped donors, less than 90% were placed in the genetic ancestry cluster associated with self-reported Caucasian donors. All discovery cohort repertoires had been generated using a single sequencing platform. Class I and class II HLA loci were covered by the typing at four-digit resolution. The study was designed to test whether signatures of past pathogen exposure could be identified by cataloging public T cell receptors. A later analysis re-examined previously published TCR beta repertoires from 500 to 700 donors and added high-resolution HLA genotyping to investigate patterns of TCR occurrence. Broader findings and caveats from the paper: Some IMGT-functional V segments, including TRBV6-2 and TRBV6-3, could not be told apart with the 87-base-pair reads, so those segments were excluded. Correlated functional status among segregating V segments might reflect linkage disequilibrium, but an unknown experimental factor could not be ruled out. CMV serostatus was the only immune exposure information available for the cohort. HLA typing was unavailable for some donors at each locus, so association tests used only the typed subset. According to the authors, the approach could potentially be generalized to other disease states and immunological phenotypes. In a later genetic analysis, fewer N-insertions in productive TCRs were reported among donors in an Asian-associated ancestry cluster than the roughly 700-donor mean. Assigning TCR associations to individual alleles was difficult when HLA alleles, especially DR and DQ, strongly co-occurred. The sequencing pipeline was judged likely to have produced a cluster of highly shared sequence variants as a technical artifact. A later genetic analysis associated a missense DCLRE1C variant with V-gene and J-gene trimming of TCR beta chains, and an independent cohort replicated the association. A further reported finding was that TCR beta sequences accurately predicted the HLA-A and HLA-B alleles for most subjects in the first cohort. In a later analysis, most CMV-associated TCR beta chains were found to appear HLA-restricted, with HLA associations seemingly driven largely by CMV exposure. Three of the identified cytomegalovirus-associated TCR beta chains were confirmed in vitro to be specific for cytomegalovirus antigens. The earlier analysis of 587 of the donors excluded roughly 17 rarely observed V segments, including chromosome 9 orphons, because counts were too low. Most TCR sequences were seen in very few donors, while some public TCRs were found in many individuals. In a later analysis, about 16,000 TCR beta sequences were associated with specific HLA alleles at a false discovery rate of 0.05. Broadly in line with IMGT annotations, most TCR beta V segments showed up in productive rearrangements about 90% or about 30% of the time in an earlier analysis of 450 to 750 of the donors. In the study, 164 TCR beta chains were listed as associated with cytomegalovirus. In a later analysis, HLA-associated TCR beta chains were found to be more clonally expanded and to have lower generation probabilities than equally common non-associated chains. The cohort was sequenced for TCR beta chains only, and without alpha or paired-chain data the features that could be detected were limited. In a later analysis, several top co-occurrence clusters were reported to appear linked to parvovirus B19, influenza, CMV and Epstein-Barr virus. Cytomegalovirus status was reported to be diagnosed by the classifier with high specificity and sensitivity in both the original and validation cohorts. A later analysis found that TCR association rates varied across HLA loci, with DRB1 alleles showing the most associated TCRs and HLA-C alleles the fewest. The presence/absence analyses assumed that sequencing depth was roughly uniform across donors, and that assumption may not be true.

CDR1 MNHNY and CDR2 SVGAGI were looked up in the germline V gene (reference sequence). From the cysteine up to the phenylalanine, the CDR3 has a length of 14 residues. Left in the record is the CDR3 DNA by itself, 42 bases read in frame from the first base. At the junction V is shortened by 5 bases and J by 1 base; bases outside the gene matches: 5. In total, 666 healthy bone marrow donors made up the cohort. At the time of sampling, all cohort members were nominally healthy, though unrecorded immune exposures were likely present. The donor was CMV seronegative and belonged to the group of several hundred seronegative cohort members. A peripheral blood sample was collected from each donor, and TCR beta sequencing was performed on peripheral blood mononuclear cells. The Qiagen DNeasy Blood Extraction Kit was used to extract genomic DNA from the blood cell samples. With regard to this clone: It has no known antigen specificity.

Libraries came from the immunoSEQ multiplex PCR assay. For the multiplex PCR, a mixture combining 60 forward primers for TCR Vbeta segments and 13 reverse primers for TCR Jbeta segments was used. The CDR3 region of rearranged TCR beta genes was amplified from genomic DNA by a multiplex PCR assay. The Illumina HiSeq System was used to sequence the amplified TCR beta libraries as 87-base-pair reads. In the paper's pipeline: In a later analysis, tens of millions of unique TCR beta chains were counted across the 690 or so repertoires, and roughly 10 million of these chains were shared by at least two donors. To remove PCR and sequencing errors, raw reads were error-corrected and collapsed into unique sequences using a nearest-neighbor algorithm that merged closely related sequences. CDR3 sequences were aligned to IMGT reference sequences to assign V, D and J gene segments. For a sequence to be retained, a match of at least six nucleotides to both a V gene segment and a J gene segment was required. Rearrangements were called productive when the CDR3 lacked stop codons and stayed in frame with V and J; all others were non-productive. Following IMGT convention, CDR3 was defined as the stretch from the second conserved V-encoded cysteine to the conserved J-encoded phenylalanine. The earlier analysis of more than 450 of the donors excluded sequences that lacked an unambiguous match to a single V gene segment. An earlier analysis of approximately 590 of the donors classified V segments as functional when productive rearrangements were above 56.7% and as segregating when the standard deviation between donors was above 5%. A statistical classification framework was built for diagnosing cytomegalovirus status from the catalog of TCR beta chain sequences. V and J gene assignment, in a later analysis, came from comparing TCR nucleotide sequences with IMGT/GENE-DB human TR gene sequences. In a later analysis, CDR3 sequences and most-parsimonious VDJ recombination scenarios were assigned using the TCRdist pipeline. In a later analysis, each TCR beta chain was defined by its CDR3 amino acid sequence together with its V-gene family, and reads lacking a unique V-gene family were excluded. To address suspected cross-contamination and a sequencing artifact, a later analysis removed 450 to 700 highly shared, low-generation-probability nucleotide sequences. In a later analysis, a clonal expansion index for each public chain was calculated from normalized within-repertoire ranks of inferred template counts. A later analysis computed generation probabilities with a VDJ recombination model fitted to out-of-frame rearrangements, and checked the results against IGoR. A later analysis scored TCR-TCR, TCR-HLA and TCR-CMV co-occurrence with hypergeometric tests, applying a repertoire-size bias correction to TCR pairs. False discovery rates were estimated in a later analysis by permuting HLA or CMV assignments 20 times. A later analysis grouped co-occurring TCRs with DBSCAN, adding TCRdist sequence similarity when clustering within HLA-allele-positive subsets. For co-occurrence clustering, repertoires with fewer than 30,000 or more than 120,000 public chains were excluded, along with five repertoires with anomalous nucleotide sharing. TCRdb carries this immuneACCESS record with in-frame sequences only. Its versions omit some clonotypes, under half of them owing to an unresolved V gene in the studies checked, with the rest unexplained. Clone size and V and J calls were adopted from that table, with D and trimming inferred from the DNA. This sample's table carries around 120,000 clones. The ten largest make up around 3.9% of the sample.

The clonotype comes from a man in his late teens or twenties in good health and CMV-seronegative. This receptor chain uses TRBV6-6 and TRBJ2-7, and 7 junctional nucleotides match TRBD2. The material sequenced was PBMCs. The nucleotide sequence reads as follows: TGTGCCAGCAGTCCTCCGGGGGGATCCTACGAGCAGTACTTC. This is translated as CASSPPGGSYEQYF.